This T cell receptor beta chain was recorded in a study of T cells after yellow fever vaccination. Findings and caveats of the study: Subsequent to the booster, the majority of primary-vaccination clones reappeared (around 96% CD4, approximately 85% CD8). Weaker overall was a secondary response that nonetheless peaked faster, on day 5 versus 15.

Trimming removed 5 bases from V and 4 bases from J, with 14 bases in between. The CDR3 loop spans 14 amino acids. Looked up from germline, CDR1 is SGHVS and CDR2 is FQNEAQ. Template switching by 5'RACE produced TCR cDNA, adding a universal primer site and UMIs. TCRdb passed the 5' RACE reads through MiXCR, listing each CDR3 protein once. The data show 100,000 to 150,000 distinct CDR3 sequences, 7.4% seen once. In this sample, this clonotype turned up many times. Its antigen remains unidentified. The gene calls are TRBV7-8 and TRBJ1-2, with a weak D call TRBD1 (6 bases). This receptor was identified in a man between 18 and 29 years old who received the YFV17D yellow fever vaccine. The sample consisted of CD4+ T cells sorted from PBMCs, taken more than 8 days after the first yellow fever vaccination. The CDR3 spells CASSLDSTPYGYTF. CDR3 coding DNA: TGTGCCAGCAGCCTGGACAGTACCCCCTATGGCTACACCTTC.